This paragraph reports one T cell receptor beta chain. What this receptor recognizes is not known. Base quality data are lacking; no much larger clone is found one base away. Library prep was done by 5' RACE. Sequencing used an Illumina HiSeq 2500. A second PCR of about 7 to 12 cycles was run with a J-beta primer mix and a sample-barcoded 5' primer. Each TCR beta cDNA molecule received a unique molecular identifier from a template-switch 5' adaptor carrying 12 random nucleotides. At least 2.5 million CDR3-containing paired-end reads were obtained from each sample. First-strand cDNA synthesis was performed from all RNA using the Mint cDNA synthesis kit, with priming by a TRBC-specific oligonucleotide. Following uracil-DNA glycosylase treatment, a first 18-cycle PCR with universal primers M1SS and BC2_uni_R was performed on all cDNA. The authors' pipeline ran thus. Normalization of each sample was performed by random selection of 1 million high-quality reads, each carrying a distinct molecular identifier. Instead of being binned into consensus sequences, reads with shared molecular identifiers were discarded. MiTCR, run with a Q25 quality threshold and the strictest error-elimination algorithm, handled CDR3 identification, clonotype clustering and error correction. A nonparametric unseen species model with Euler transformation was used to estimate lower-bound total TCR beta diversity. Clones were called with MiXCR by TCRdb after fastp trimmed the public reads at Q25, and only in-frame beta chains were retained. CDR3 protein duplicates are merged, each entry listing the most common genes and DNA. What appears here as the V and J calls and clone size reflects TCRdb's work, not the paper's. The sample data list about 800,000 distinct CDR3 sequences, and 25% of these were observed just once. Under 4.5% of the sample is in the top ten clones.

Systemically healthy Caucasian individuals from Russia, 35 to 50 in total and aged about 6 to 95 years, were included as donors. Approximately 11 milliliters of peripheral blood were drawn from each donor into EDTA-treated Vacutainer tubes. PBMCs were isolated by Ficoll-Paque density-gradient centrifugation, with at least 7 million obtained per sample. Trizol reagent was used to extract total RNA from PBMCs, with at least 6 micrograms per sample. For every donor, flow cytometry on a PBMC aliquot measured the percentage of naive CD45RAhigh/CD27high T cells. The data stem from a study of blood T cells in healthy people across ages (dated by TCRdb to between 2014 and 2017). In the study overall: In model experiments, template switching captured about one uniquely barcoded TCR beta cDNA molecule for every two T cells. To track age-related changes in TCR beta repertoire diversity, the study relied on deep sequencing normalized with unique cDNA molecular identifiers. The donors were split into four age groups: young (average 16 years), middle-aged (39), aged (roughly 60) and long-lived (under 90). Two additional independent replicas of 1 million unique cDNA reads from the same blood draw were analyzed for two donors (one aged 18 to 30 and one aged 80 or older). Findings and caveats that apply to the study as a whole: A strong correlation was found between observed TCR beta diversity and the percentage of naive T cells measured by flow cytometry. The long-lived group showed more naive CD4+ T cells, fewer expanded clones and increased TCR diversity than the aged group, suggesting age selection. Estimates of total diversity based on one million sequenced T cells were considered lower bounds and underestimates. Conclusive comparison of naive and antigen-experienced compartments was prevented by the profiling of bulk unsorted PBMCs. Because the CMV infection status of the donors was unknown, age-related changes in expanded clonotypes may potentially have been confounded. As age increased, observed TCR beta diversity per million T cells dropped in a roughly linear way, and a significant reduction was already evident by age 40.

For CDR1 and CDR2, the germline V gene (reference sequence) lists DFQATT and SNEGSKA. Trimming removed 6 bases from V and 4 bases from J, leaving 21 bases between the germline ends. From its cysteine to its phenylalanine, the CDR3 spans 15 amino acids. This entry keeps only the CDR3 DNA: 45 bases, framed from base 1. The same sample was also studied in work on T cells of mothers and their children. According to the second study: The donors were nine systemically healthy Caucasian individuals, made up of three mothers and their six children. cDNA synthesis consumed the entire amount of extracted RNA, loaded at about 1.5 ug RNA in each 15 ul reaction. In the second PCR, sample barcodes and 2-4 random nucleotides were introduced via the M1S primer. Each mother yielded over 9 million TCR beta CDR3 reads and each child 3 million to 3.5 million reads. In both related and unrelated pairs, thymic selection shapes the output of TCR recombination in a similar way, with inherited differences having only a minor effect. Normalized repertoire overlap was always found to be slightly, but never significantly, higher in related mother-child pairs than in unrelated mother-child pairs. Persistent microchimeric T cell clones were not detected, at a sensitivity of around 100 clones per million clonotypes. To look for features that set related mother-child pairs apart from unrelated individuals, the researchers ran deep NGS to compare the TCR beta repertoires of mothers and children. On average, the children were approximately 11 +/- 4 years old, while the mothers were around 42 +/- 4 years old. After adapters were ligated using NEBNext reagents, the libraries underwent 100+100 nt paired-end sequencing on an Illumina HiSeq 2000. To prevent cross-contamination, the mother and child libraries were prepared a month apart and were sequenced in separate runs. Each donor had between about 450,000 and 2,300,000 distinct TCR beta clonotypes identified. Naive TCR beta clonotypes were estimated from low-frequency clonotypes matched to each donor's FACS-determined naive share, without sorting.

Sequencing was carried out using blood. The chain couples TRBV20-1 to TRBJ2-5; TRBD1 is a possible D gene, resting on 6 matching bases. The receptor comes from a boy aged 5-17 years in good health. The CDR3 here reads CSALFTGTKRETQYF. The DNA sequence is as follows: TGCAGTGCGCTATTTACGGGGACAAAAAGAGAGACCCAGTACTTC.